A single sample is the source of the 27 T cell receptor beta chains below, sequenced in a study of spatial heterogeneity in lung cancer. General observations from the study: Counts of expanded intratumoral alpha and beta TCRs tracked tumor mutation counts.

Time point in this sample: sample taken at primary tumor resection. One entry per CDR3 protein, called by TCRdb with MiXCR from the 5' RACE reads. The data contain over 15,000 distinct CDR3 sequences, 6.5% to 8.5% of them seen just once; the ten biggest clones take up about 20%. The antigens these receptors bind are not known. The sample was lung tumor tissue, taken at surgery. These receptors were collected from a female donor with early-stage non-small cell lung cancer.

At least ten counts were recorded for this clonotype. This beta chain was picked up by a library intended for alpha chains and is off target, so its count carries little meaning. The CDR3 region is CASSLDQGHQETQYF. The CDR3 nucleotides read TGTGCCAGCAGCTTGGACCAGGGGCATCAAGAGACCCAGTACTTC. The chain couples TRBV5-4 to TRBJ2-5; tentatively, D is TRBD1 (6 bases). Germline CDR1 and CDR2: SGHNT and YYREEE (reference sequence). V lost 0 bases to trimming and J lost 2 bases, with 11 bases between them. This CDR3 has 15 amino acids.

On this clonotype itself: This beta chain turned up in a library designed for alpha chains; as an off-target read, its abundance says little. The V gene is TRBV5-1, the J gene TRBJ2-1; 10 bases align to TRBD2. The CDR3 contains 14 residues. The V segment lost 3 bases and the J segment 4 bases; nucleotides outside the gene matches: 1. Germline CDR1 is SGHRS and CDR2 is YFSETQ. CDR3 sequence (DNA): TGCGCCAGCAGCTCTAGCGGGGGTTACAATGAGCAGTTCTTC. Its translation is CASSSSGGYNEQFF.

This clonotype showed up many times. The library was built for alpha chains, so this beta chain is an off-target read and its size means little. CDR3 nucleotide sequence: TGTGCCAGCAGTTCGGTGAACTTCTACGAGCAGTACTTC. This translates into CASSSVNFYEQYF. This chain uses TRBV6-1 with TRBJ2-7; D is unresolved. V was pared by 5 bases and J by 3 bases, with 11 bases between. In germline, CDR1 is MNHNS, CDR2 SASEGT. The CDR3 has 13 amino acids.

This clonotype is deemed medium-sized. As an off-target read in a library built for alpha chains, this beta chain has a frequency of little significance. V gene TRBV7-9 combines with J gene TRBJ1-1; no firm D call. This CDR3 contains 13 residues. Germline V gene sequence: CDR1 SEHNR, CDR2 FQNEAQ (reference sequence). Trimming stripped 5 bases from V and 4 bases from J, with 11 bases between. The CDR3 region is CASSPRLSTEAFF. The CDR3 DNA is TGTGCCAGCAGCCCCCGACTGAGCACTGAAGCTTTCTTT.

This clonotype occurred a few times. This beta chain represents an off-target read in a library built for alpha chains; its size is of limited meaning. This chain connects TRBV5-4 to TRBJ1-1, with 7 bases identical to TRBD1. Germline V gene lookup returns CDR1 SGHNT and CDR2 YYREEE (reference sequence). This CDR3 has 15 amino acids. Trimming removed 4 bases from V and 0 bases from J; junction bases left unmatched: 6. The CDR3 sequence is CASSRRDRLNTEAFF. The CDR3 nucleotides are TGTGCCAGCAGCCGACGGGACAGATTGAACACTGAAGCTTTCTTT.

This clonotype appeared many times. Since the library was made to target alpha chains, this beta chain is a stray read and its abundance is not meaningful. The rearrangement links TRBV28 to TRBJ1-1; perhaps TRBD1 as D (6 bases). The CDR3 spans 15 residues. V lost 5 bases and J lost 4, with 17 bases in between. Germline loops: CDR1 MDHEN, CDR2 SYDVKM. CDR3 amino acids: CASSPQGQGGTEAFF. Written as DNA, the CDR3 is TGTGCCAGCAGTCCGCAGGGACAAGGTGGCACTGAAGCTTTCTTT.

This clonotype was seen many times. This beta chain is an unintended read in a library built for alpha chains; its size means little. The rearrangement uses TRBV4-3 and TRBJ2-3; the D gene could be TRBD1 or TRBD2 (6 bases each). Trimming stripped 3 bases from V and 6 bases from J, with 16 bases between. The germline V gene has CDR1 LGHNA and CDR2 YSLEER. The CDR3 sequence is 15 residues long. CDR3 loop: CASSHGGSAMDTQYF. CDR3 coding DNA: TGCGCCAGCAGCCACGGGGGCAGTGCGATGGATACGCAGTATTTT.

Regarding this clonotype: A library prepared for alpha chains yielded this beta chain as an off-target read; its size is of little meaning. The chain carries TRBV11-3 and TRBJ2-3, with 7 bases matching TRBD1. The length of the CDR3 is 17 residues. J was trimmed by 1 base and V by 4 bases; bases with no gene match: 11. CDR1 SGHNT and CDR2 YENEEA come from the germline V gene. Here the CDR3 DNA reads TGTGCCAGCAGCTCTCGAAAGGGGGCCAGCCGCACAGATACGCAGTATTTT. Encoded protein: CASSSRKGASRTDTQYF.

This clonotype has at least ten counts. A library made for alpha chains picked up this beta chain off target, so its size means little. The genes are TRBV9 and TRBJ2-7, with D possibly TRBD1 on 5 matching bases. V dropped 7 bases and J dropped 2 bases, with 16 bases sitting between them. This CDR3 region has 14 residues. The germline V gene has CDR1 SGDLS and CDR2 YYNGEE. CDR3: CASGLDDRTYEQYF. The CDR3 coding sequence is TGTGCCAGCGGGCTTGACGACAGAACCTACGAGCAGTACTTC.

Within the sample, this clonotype is medium-sized. With the library built for alpha chains, this beta chain is off target and its frequency is not meaningful. This rearrangement joins TRBV29-1 to TRBJ2-1; 8 nucleotides align to TRBD1. V lost 4 bases to trimming and J lost 2 bases; unmatched junction nucleotides: 10. Germline assignment: CDR1 SQVTM and CDR2 ANQGSEA. The CDR3 totals 16 residues. The CDR3 reads CSVASSAGGPYNEQFF. The CDR3, as DNA: TGCAGCGTTGCTTCATCCGCAGGGGGCCCCTACAATGAGCAGTTCTTC.

This clonotype was seen a handful of times. The size of this beta chain means little, since it is a stray read in a library made for alpha chains. The V call is TRBV7-3, the J call TRBJ1-1; D is unresolved. Germline V lookup: CDR1 SGHTA, CDR2 FQGTGA. The CDR3 runs to 14 residues. V dropped 1 base and J dropped 4 bases, with 10 bases sitting between them. CDR3 sequence (DNA): TGTGCCAGCAGCTTAAACAGTATCTCCACTGAAGCTTTCTTT. Its translation is CASSLNSISTEAFF.

This clonotype was seen at least ten times. The size of this beta chain means little, since it is a stray read in a library made for alpha chains. This chain joins TRBV6-1 and TRBJ1-1; D unclear. This CDR3 spans 15 amino acids. CDR1 is MNHNS and CDR2 is SASEGT in the germline V gene. V dropped 3 bases and J dropped 0 bases, with 11 bases sitting between them. This chain's CDR3 is CASSDPGLMNTEAFF. The CDR3 bases are TGTGCCAGCAGTGACCCTGGACTGATGAACACTGAAGCTTTCTTT.

The sample holds many counts of this clonotype. Because the library targeted alpha chains, this beta chain is an off-target read whose size means little. The chain is built from TRBV29-1 and TRBJ2-1, with TRBD2 matching 9 bases. Germline values: CDR1 SQVTM, CDR2 ANQGSEA. The V segment lost 3 bases and the J segment 10 bases; nucleotides outside the gene matches: 13. The CDR3 spans 15 residues. The CDR3 loop is CSVDLGTSRMKEQFF. The CDR3 nucleotides read TGCAGCGTTGACCTCGGGACTAGCCGGATGAAGGAGCAGTTCTTC.

This clonotype was recorded many times. A library made for alpha chains picked up this beta chain off target, so its size means little. This chain connects TRBV12-3 or TRBV12-4 to TRBJ1-1, with TRBD1 matching 8 bases. V lost 2 bases and J lost 0; bases outside the gene matches: 5. The CDR3 loop spans 16 amino acids. DNA of the CDR3: TGTGCCAGCAGTTTAAAGGACAGGGCCTTGAACACTGAAGCTTTCTTT. Translated, it gives CASSLKDRALNTEAFF.

This clonotype was recorded many times. This beta chain appears as a stray read in a library generated for alpha chains; its size is not informative. The chain recombines TRBV5-1 with TRBJ1-1; 7 positions agree with TRBD1. Germline V gene sequence: CDR1 SGHRS, CDR2 YFSETQ. With V trimmed by 7 bases and J by 0 bases, 6 bases remained unmatched. CDR3 size: 14 residues. The CDR3 reads CASSGGLMNTEAFF. CDR3 nucleotide sequence: TGCGCCAGCTCAGGGGGTTTAATGAACACTGAAGCTTTCTTT.

This clonotype was seen at least ten times. Since the library was made to target alpha chains, this beta chain is a stray read and its abundance is not meaningful. The chain links TRBV6-6 to TRBJ2-6; 8 nucleotides match TRBD1. CDR1 MNHNY and CDR2 SVGAGI come from the germline V gene (reference sequence). The ends lost 8 bases at V and 0 bases at J; junction bases unmatched: 3. The CDR3 consists of 15 residues. The DNA for the CDR3 is TGTGCCAGCGGGGGGACAGGCTCTGGGGCCAACGTCCTGACTTTC. Its protein is CASGGTGSGANVLTF.

This clonotype was seen repeatedly, ten times or more. The library was designed around alpha chains, so this beta chain is a stray read whose abundance carries little weight. The V gene is TRBV3-1, the J gene TRBJ1-2; D is uncertain. CDR1 is LGHDT and CDR2 is YNNKEL in the germline V gene (reference sequence). CDR3 length: 14 amino acids. V was cut by 0 bases and J by 5 bases, with 10 bases left in between. This chain's CDR3 is CASSQEEGWYGYTF. The CDR3 nucleotides read TGTGCCAGCAGCCAAGAGGAGGGATGGTATGGCTACACCTTC. The full variable domain, with the rest looked up from reference TRBV3-1 and TRBJ1-2, is DTAVSQTPKYLVTQMGNDKSIKCEQNLGHDTMYWYKQDSKKFLKIMFSYNNKELIINETVPNRFSPKSPDKAHLNLHINSLELGDSAVYFCASSQEEGWYGYTFGSGTRLTVV.

This clonotype was observed at least ten times. This beta chain is off target for a library built for alpha chains, so its abundance means little. The chain couples TRBV4-2 to TRBJ1-4, with 8 bases matching TRBD1. The CDR3 has 20 amino acids. With V trimmed by 0 bases and J by 4 bases, 16 bases remained unmatched. Germline lookup yields CDR1 LGHNA and CDR2 YNFKEQ. CDR3 residues: CASSQDPGWQGAQDNEKLFF. CDR3 bases: TGTGCCAGCAGCCAAGATCCTGGGTGGCAGGGGGCGCAGGATAATGAAAAACTGTTTTTT.

This clonotype showed up just a few times. This beta chain appears as a stray read in a library generated for alpha chains; its size is not informative. The rearrangement uses TRBV12-3 or TRBV12-4 and TRBJ2-7, with D unresolved. The CDR3 is 15 residues long. Trimming pared 5 bases from V and 0 bases from J, leaving 14 bases between. This CDR3 reads CASSPFLGSSYEQYF. CDR3 bases: TGTGCCAGCAGTCCGTTCTTAGGAAGCTCCTACGAGCAGTACTTC.

This clonotype was seen ten or more times. The library was prepared for alpha chains; this beta chain is a stray read, so its frequency means little. This chain uses TRBV7-3 with TRBJ1-1; D not resolved. This CDR3 comprises 14 residues. Germline CDR1 is SGHTA and CDR2 is FQGTGA. Trimming took off 2 bases at V and 0 bases at J, with 7 bases between the two ends. The CDR3 loop is CASSLGRVNTEAFF. DNA of the CDR3: TGTGCCAGCAGCTTAGGGCGGGTGAACACTGAAGCTTTCTTT.

This clonotype was seen at least ten times. With the library built for alpha chains, this beta chain is off target and its frequency is not meaningful. The V and J genes are TRBV12-3 or TRBV12-4 and TRBJ1-2; D is unresolved. This CDR3 spans 12 amino acids. Trimming took off 1 base at V and 4 bases at J, with 4 bases between the two ends. CDR3 amino acids: CASSLEAYGYTF. The CDR3 nucleotides are TGTGCCAGCAGTTTAGAGGCCTATGGCTACACCTTC.

This clonotype occurred many times. Little can be read into the size of this beta chain, an off-target read in a library designed for alpha chains. V gene TRBV5-1 combines with J gene TRBJ1-1; 7 bases fit TRBD1. The CDR3 runs 16 residues. Germline CDR1 reads SGHRS; CDR2 reads YFSETQ. J lost 3 bases, V lost 4 bases, and 12 bases had no gene match. CDR3 residues: CASSHFAGGRDTEAFF. CDR3 nucleotides: TGCGCCAGCAGCCACTTCGCAGGGGGGCGGGACACTGAAGCTTTCTTT.

This clonotype has ten or more counts. Because this beta chain is a stray read in a library intended to capture alpha chains, its abundance should not be given much weight. The chain recombines TRBV5-1 with TRBJ1-1; 7 bases line up with TRBD1. CDR1 is SGHRS and CDR2 is YFSETQ in the germline V gene. This CDR3 has 16 residues. Unmatched junction bases numbered 8, after V lost 2 bases and J lost 1 base. CDR3 protein: CASSLSSGGANTEAFF. In nucleotides, the CDR3 is TGCGCCAGCAGCTTATCGTCAGGGGGAGCGAACACTGAAGCTTTCTTT.

This clonotype was detected many times. The library was designed around alpha chains, so this beta chain is a stray read whose abundance carries little weight. The chain combines TRBV5-1 with TRBJ1-6, with TRBD1 identical over 8 bases. V was pared by 1 base and J by 0 bases, with 6 bases of the junction left unmatched. The germline gives CDR1 SGHRS, CDR2 YFSETQ. The CDR3 consists of 18 residues. The CDR3, as DNA: TGCGCCAGCAGCTTGCCGCGACAGGGGAGCTCCTATAATTCACCCCTCCACTTT. This sequence encodes CASSLPRQGSSYNSPLHF. The full variable domain, its missing parts supplied by reference TRBV5-1 and TRBJ1-6, is KAGVTQTPRYLIKTRGQQVTLSCSPISGHRSVSWYQQTPGQGLQFLFEYFSETQRNKGNFPGRFSGRQFSNSRSEMNVSTLELGDSALYLCASSLPRQGSSYNSPLHFGNGTRLTVT.

This clonotype was detected ten times or more. This beta chain lies outside the target of a library built for alpha chains; its clone size means little. The chain links TRBV3-1 to TRBJ1-1; TRBD1 might be the D (6 bases). The CDR3 sequence is 14 residues long. V was clipped by 2 bases and J by 4 bases, with 11 bases between them. CDR1 LGHDT and CDR2 YNNKEL come from the germline V gene (reference sequence). As DNA, the CDR3 is TGTGCCAGCAGCCAAATACCGACAGGCACTGAAGCTTTCTTT. It encodes CASSQIPTGTEAFF.

In the case of this clonotype: For a library built for alpha chains, this beta chain is a stray read; little rests on its size. V and J are TRBV9 and TRBJ2-7; TRBD2 matches 8 bases. The germline CDR1 and CDR2 sequences are SGDLS and YYNGEE. This CDR3 is built from 14 residues. Unmatched junction bases numbered 5, after V lost 0 bases and J lost 6 bases. CDR3 DNA sequence: TGTGCCAGCAGCGTAGGCGGGGGGACCCGCGAGCAGTACTTC. As protein: CASSVGGGTREQYF.

By frequency in the sample, this clonotype is medium-sized. This beta chain came through as a stray read in a library set up for alpha chains, and its size says little. This chain links TRBV7-8 with TRBJ1-4; a possible D gene is TRBD1 (5 bases). The length of the CDR3 is 11 residues. Germline assignment: CDR1 SGHVS and CDR2 FQNEAQ. Deletions cut 1 base from V and 11 bases from J, with 5 bases between. The CDR3 DNA reads TGTGCCAGCAGCTTAGAGGGGAAACTGTTTTTT. Translating it yields CASSLEGKLFF. The whole variable domain, remainder taken from reference TRBV7-8 and TRBJ1-4, is GAGVSQSPRYKVAKRGQDVALRCDPISGHVSLFWYQQALGQGPEFLTYFQNEAQLDKSGLPSDRFFAERPEGSVSTLKIQRTQQEDSAVYLCASSLEGKLFFGSGTQLSVL.